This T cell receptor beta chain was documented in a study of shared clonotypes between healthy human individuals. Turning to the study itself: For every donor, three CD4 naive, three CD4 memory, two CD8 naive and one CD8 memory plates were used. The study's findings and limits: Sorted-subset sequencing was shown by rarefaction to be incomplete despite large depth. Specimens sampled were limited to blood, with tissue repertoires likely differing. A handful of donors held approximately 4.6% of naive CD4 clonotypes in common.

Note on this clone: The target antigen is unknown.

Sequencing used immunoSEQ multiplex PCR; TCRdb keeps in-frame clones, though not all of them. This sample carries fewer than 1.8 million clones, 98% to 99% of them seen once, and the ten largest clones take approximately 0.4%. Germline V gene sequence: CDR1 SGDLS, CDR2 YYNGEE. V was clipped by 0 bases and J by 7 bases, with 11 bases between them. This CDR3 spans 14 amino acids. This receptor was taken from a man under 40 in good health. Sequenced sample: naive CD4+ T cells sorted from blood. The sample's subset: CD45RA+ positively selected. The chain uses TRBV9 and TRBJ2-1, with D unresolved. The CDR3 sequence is CASSVVKLENEQFF. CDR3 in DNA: TGTGCCAGCAGCGTAGTAAAACTGGAGAATGAGCAGTTCTTC.